The 30 T cell receptor beta chains listed next were all sequenced from one sample in a study of blood T cell repertoires in COVID-19. The repertoire was sequenced with immunoSEQ multiplex PCR; TCRdb's copy has only in-frame clones and lacks some. The data contain about 220,000 clones, roughly four fifths of them seen just once; the ten biggest clones take up 1.3%. The sequenced sample was PBMCs or T cells enriched from blood (not recorded which). The receptors shown here come from a woman in her forties with acute COVID-19.

The chain combines TRBV6-5 with TRBJ1-2; TRBD1 agrees at 8 bases. The V segment lost 2 bases and the J segment 4 bases; nucleotides outside the gene matches: 9. Per the germline V gene, CDR1 is MNHEY and CDR2 is SVGAGI. This CDR3 spans 16 amino acids. CDR3: CASSYGGAGGFYGYTF. For the CDR3, the DNA is TGTGCCAGCAGTTACGGAGGGGCAGGGGGCTTCTATGGCTACACCTTC.

Regarding this clone: Additional DNA sequences in this sample encode the identical CDR3. The CDR3: CASSSRGSTEAFF. The DNA of the CDR3 is TGTGCCAGCAGTTCGCGGGGGAGCACTGAAGCTTTCTTT. The rearrangement joins TRBV27 to TRBJ1-1; possible D gene TRBD1, 5 bases. Germline CDR1 reads MNHEY; CDR2 reads SMNVEV (reference sequence). V shed 4 bases and J shed 4 bases, with 10 bases lying between them. This CDR3 has 13 residues.

J is TRBJ2-1 and V is TRBV3-1 (or the pseudogene TRBV3-2), with 11 bases matching TRBD2. The CDR3 length is 17 residues. Trimming took 0 bases from V and 4 from J; bases not matched to a gene: 5. CDR1 and CDR2 from the germline V gene are LGHDT and YNNKEL (reference sequence). This chain's CDR3 is CASSQEWGTSGYNEQFF. The CDR3, as DNA: TGTGCCAGCAGCCAAGAATGGGGGACTAGCGGTTACAATGAGCAGTTCTTC.

This chain uses TRBV10-1 with TRBJ2-3, with 8 bases lining up with TRBD2. The CDR3 contains 16 residues. The ends lost 3 bases at V and 4 bases at J; junction bases unmatched: 9. Germline CDR1 reads WNHNN; CDR2 reads SYGVQD (reference sequence). The DNA for the CDR3 is TGCGCCAGCAGTGAAGACCAGCGGGAGTTCCCAGATACGCAGTATTTT. Its protein product is CASSEDQREFPDTQYF.

The chain links TRBV19 to TRBJ2-6; D might be TRBD1 (5 bases). The V gene lost 5 bases and the J gene lost 1 base, with 12 bases spanning the gap. The CDR3 totals 16 residues. CDR1 is LNHDA, CDR2 SQIVND, per germline (reference sequence). The CDR3 sequence is CASSRQGQSGANVLTF. The CDR3 nucleotides are TGTGCCAGTAGTCGGCAGGGCCAGTCTGGGGCCAACGTCCTGACTTTC.

The chain employs TRBV6-5 and TRBJ1-4; weak D call: TRBD1 (5 bases). There are 15 residues in the CDR3. The V end was cut by 6 bases, the J end by 8 bases, with 19 bases between. Germline V gene data show CDR1 as MNHEY and CDR2 as SVGAGI. The CDR3 protein is CASRYHRGSVEKLFF. As DNA, the CDR3 is TGTGCCAGCAGATACCACCGGGGGAGTGTAGAAAAACTGTTTTTT.

The V gene is TRBV11-2, the J gene TRBJ2-3, with D tentatively TRBD1 (5 bases). Deletions cut 5 bases from V and 8 bases from J, with 17 bases between. Germline CDR1 is SGHAT and CDR2 is FQNNGV. The CDR3 length is 14 residues. CDR3 in DNA: TGTGCCAGCAGCCCCTCGACAGCCTCGCCTACGCAGTATTTT. Its translation: CASSPSTASPTQYF.

The chain combines TRBV4-1 with TRBJ1-5, with TRBD1 matching 7 bases. The CDR3 covers 16 residues. Looked up from germline, CDR1 is MGHRA and CDR2 is YSYEKL. Unmatched junction bases numbered 8, after V lost 2 bases and J lost 4 bases. CDR3 coding DNA: TGCGCCAGCAGCCAAAGCCTTCAGACAGGGAATCAGCCCCAGCATTTT. Translation: CASSQSLQTGNQPQHF.

The chain uses TRBV4-2 and TRBJ1-5; D is perhaps TRBD1 (6 bases). This CDR3 spans 15 amino acids. The V gene's germline CDR1 is LGHNA and CDR2 YNFKEQ. V lost 1 base and J 7 bases, leaving 14 bases between the germline ends. In DNA form, the CDR3 reads TGTGCCAGCAGCCAAGCAGCAGGGGACGACCAGCCCCAGCATTTT. It yields the protein CASSQAAGDDQPQHF.

The J gene is TRBJ1-6, the V gene TRBV6-5; no firm D call. Deletions cut 7 bases from V and 0 bases from J, with 10 bases between. Germline CDR1 reads MNHEY; CDR2 reads SVGAGI. The CDR3 sequence is 15 residues long. This CDR3 is CASTQDTSYNSPLHF. DNA of the CDR3: TGTGCCAGCACCCAGGATACCTCCTATAATTCACCCCTCCACTTT.

The chain links TRBV28 to TRBJ2-6; 7 bases agree with TRBD1. Per germline, CDR1 MDHEN and CDR2 SYDVKM. There are 20 residues in the CDR3. V gave up 2 bases and J gave up 0 bases; unmatched junction bases: 13. CDR3 DNA sequence: TGTGCCAGCAGTTTAGGCGTACGGGACAGCACCTCCTCTGGGGCCAACGTCCTGACTTTC. Translating it yields CASSLGVRDSTSSGANVLTF.

The chain employs TRBV7-3 and TRBJ1-6, with 10 bases lining up with TRBD1. The CDR3 contains 15 residues. Germline V gives CDR1 SGHTA, CDR2 FQGTGA. Trimming took 4 bases from V and 10 from J; bases not matched to a gene: 7. CDR3 residues: CASSSGDRGLSPLHF. The CDR3 nucleotides read TGTGCCAGCAGCTCGGGAGACAGGGGGCTCTCACCCCTCCACTTT. The whole variable domain, filled in from reference TRBV7-3 and TRBJ1-6, reads GAGVSQTPSNKVTEKGKYVELRCDPISGHTALYWYRQSLGQGPEFLIYFQGTGAADDSGLPNDRFFAVRPEGSVSTLKIQRTERGDSAVYLCASSSGDRGLSPLHFGNGTRLTVT.

V usage is TRBV7-2 and J usage is TRBJ1-6; D possibly corresponds to TRBD1 (6 bases). In germline, CDR1 is SGHTA, CDR2 FQGNSA. Deletions cut 6 bases from V and 12 bases from J, with 15 bases between. CDR3 length: 13 amino acids. This CDR3 is CASRLTGLRPLHF. CDR3 nucleotides: TGTGCCAGCAGACTGACAGGACTTCGACCCCTCCACTTT.

This clone was detected only a few times. The J gene is TRBJ1-5, the V gene TRBV7-5; TRBD1 was called by the table and not checked on the DNA. TRBV7-5 is given as a pseudogene. This CDR3 comprises 19 residues. The CDR3 spells CARSLQSRDRGLGNQPQHF. The CDR3, as DNA: TGTGCCAGAAGCCTTCAGTCCCGGGACAGGGGGCTTGGCAATCAGCCCCAGCATTTT.

This rearrangement joins TRBV5-1 to TRBJ2-1; 7 positions agree with TRBD2. CDR3 length: 20 residues. The germline V gene encodes CDR1 SGHRS and CDR2 YFSETQ. Losses at the gene ends were 0 bases for V and 4 bases for J; bases not matched to a gene: 19. The CDR3 nucleotides read TGCGCCAGCAGCTTGGGTCAGGGCCTAGCGGACCCTTACAGGTACAATGAGCAGTTCTTC. Its translation: CASSLGQGLADPYRYNEQFF.

The chain combines TRBV6-5 with TRBJ1-2, with TRBD1 matching over 7 bases. Germline values: CDR1 MNHEY, CDR2 SVGAGI. CDR3 size: 14 residues. J lost 1 base, V lost 7 bases, and 6 bases had no gene match. The DNA for the CDR3 is TGTGCCAGCAAACCAGGGGGTATTAACTATGGCTACACCTTC. Amino acid sequence: CASKPGGINYGYTF.

For the CDR3, the DNA is TGCGCCAGCAGCATTACAGGGGAGGTGCAGTACTTC. This gives the protein CASSITGEVQYF. This chain uses TRBV5-1 with TRBJ2-7, with D possibly matching TRBD1 (7 bases). Between the trimmed V and J ends, which lost 4 bases and 9 bases, there was a span of 14 bases. Per the germline V gene, CDR1 is SGHRS and CDR2 is YFSETQ. This CDR3 region has 12 residues.

The chain recombines TRBV4-2 with TRBJ2-7; TRBD1 is a possible D gene (6 bases). The CDR3 sequence is 17 residues long. In germline, CDR1 is LGHNA, CDR2 YNFKEQ. Trimming stripped 0 bases from V and 3 bases from J, with 18 bases between. The CDR3 DNA follows: TGTGCCAGCAGCCAAGAGGCACAGGGCGCCCCGAACTACGAGCAGTACTTC. It translates to CASSQEAQGAPNYEQYF.

This sequence joins TRBV18 and TRBJ1-5; tentative D call: TRBD1 (5 bases). This CDR3 is 15 amino acids long. Germline-derived CDR1 and CDR2 are KGHSH and LQKENI. Deletions cut 6 bases from V and 0 bases from J, with 12 bases between. The CDR3 region is CASSPWGGSNQPQHF. The CDR3 nucleotides are TGTGCCAGCTCGCCATGGGGGGGTAGCAATCAGCCCCAGCATTTT.

This chain links TRBV4-2 with TRBJ2-1; TRBD2 aligns across 10 bases. CDR3 length: 16 residues. V lost 4 bases, J lost 7 bases, and 10 bases stayed unmatched. The germline V gene has CDR1 LGHNA and CDR2 YNFKEQ. CDR3 nucleotides: TGTGCCAGCAGCCTAGGGGGAGCTAGCGGGAGTAATGAGCAGTTCTTC. This sequence encodes CASSLGGASGSNEQFF.

DNA for the CDR3: TGTGCCAGTATGACGGGAGGCACAGATACGCAGTATTTT. Its translation is CASMTGGTDTQYF. This sequence joins TRBV19 and TRBJ2-3; D is possibly TRBD2 (6 bases). V lost 7 bases and J 1 base, leaving 9 bases between the germline ends. The CDR3 runs to 13 residues. CDR1 and CDR2 (germline): LNHDA, SQIVND (reference sequence).

The chain recombines TRBV3-1 (or the pseudogene TRBV3-2) with TRBJ1-1, with D unresolved. The CDR3 covers 14 residues. The V gene lost 2 bases and the J gene lost 4 bases, with 11 bases spanning the gap. The germline CDR1 and CDR2 sequences are LGHDT and YNNKEL (reference sequence). The CDR3 coding sequence is TGTGCCAGCAGCCAAAGCTCTCCGGGCACTGAAGCTTTCTTT. As protein: CASSQSSPGTEAFF.

The chain uses TRBV12-3 or TRBV12-4 and TRBJ1-6; D not resolved. This CDR3 is 13 amino acids long. Trimming took off 6 bases at V and 11 bases at J, with 14 bases between the two ends. The CDR3 here is CASSTRMRAPLHF. The DNA of the CDR3 is TGTGCCAGCAGCACCCGGATGCGGGCACCCCTCCACTTT.

The count of this clone is one. The chain joins TRBV10-2 to TRBJ1-6; 8 positions agree with TRBD1. This CDR3 comprises 14 residues. Germline CDR1 WSHSY, CDR2 SAAADI. The junction had 5 bases not matched to a gene; V was cut back by 3 bases and J by 10 bases. CDR3 bases: TGCGCCAGCAGTGAACGGACAGGGCGGTCACCCCTCCACTTT. It codes for CASSERTGRSPLHF.

The gene calls are TRBV7-2 and TRBJ2-4; 8 bases line up with TRBD1. Germline V gene data show CDR1 as SGHTA and CDR2 as FQGNSA. After removal of 5 bases from V and 8 bases from J, the junction contained 5 bases not matched to a gene. This CDR3 contains 13 residues. CDR3 sequence reads: CASSINRGDIQYF. The DNA of the CDR3 is TGTGCCAGCAGCATAAACAGGGGGGACATTCAGTACTTC.

The genes are TRBV5-3 and TRBJ2-7, with a possible D match to TRBD2 (5 bases). TRBV5-3 is filed as an ORF, its function uncertain. V was clipped by 5 bases and J by 1 base, with 10 bases between them. The CDR3 totals 13 residues. The CDR3 is CARRSQRSYEQYF. In DNA form, the CDR3 reads TGTGCCAGAAGAAGCCAGCGGTCCTACGAGCAGTACTTC.

V usage is TRBV3-1 (or the pseudogene TRBV3-2) and J usage is TRBJ2-6; TRBD1 might be the D (6 bases). CDR1 is LGHDT, CDR2 YNNKEL, per germline (reference sequence). The CDR3 has 16 residues. Trimming took off 5 bases at V and 4 bases at J, with 15 bases between the two ends. CDR3 bases: TGTGCCAGCAGCTCTCACAGGGAGTCCGGGGCCAACGTCCTGACTTTC. This gives the protein CASSSHRESGANVLTF.

J is TRBJ1-1 and V is TRBV6-6; no definite D call. The CDR3 consists of 13 residues. CDR1 and CDR2 (germline): MNHNY, SVGAGI (reference sequence). V lost 0 bases and J lost 4, with 6 bases in between. The CDR3: CASSYSGVTEAFF. The CDR3 region has the DNA TGTGCCAGCAGTTACTCAGGAGTCACTGAAGCTTTCTTT.

V gene TRBV10-1 combines with J gene TRBJ2-3; 8 bases agree with TRBD2. J gave up 2 bases and V 3 bases, and 10 bases lay outside the gene matches. Germline assignment: CDR1 WNHNN and CDR2 SYGVQD (reference sequence). The CDR3 is 17 residues long. CDR3: CASSEDRNSGATDTQYF. CDR3 coding DNA: TGCGCCAGCAGTGAAGATAGGAATAGCGGGGCCACAGATACGCAGTATTTT.

This chain joins TRBV12-5 and TRBJ1-1; no firm D call. Per germline, CDR1 LGHNT and CDR2 FRNRAP. The CDR3 spans 11 residues. The CDR3 DNA follows: TGTCCCTTACACCTGAACACTGAAGCTTTCTTT. Translation gives CPLHLNTEAFF. Looking up the rest from reference TRBV12-5 and TRBJ1-1 gives the full variable domain: DARVTQTPRHKVTEMGQEVTMRCQPILGHNTVFWYRQTMMQGLELLAYFRNRAPLDDSGMPKDRFSAEMPDATLATLKIQPSEPRDSAVYFCPLHLNTEAFFGQGTRLTVV.